This record concerns one TCR beta chain sequence. Its antigen is unidentified. This entry comes from a study of CXCR3-negative and CXCR3-positive naive CD8 T cells. General study findings and limits: Naive subsets were similarly diverse, while memory CD8+ repertoires were much less diverse. Relative to CXCR3-negative naive cells, CXCR3-positive naive cells had more hydrophobic TRB CDR3s.

The germline CDR1 and CDR2 sequences are MGHRA and YSYEKL. This CDR3 has 13 amino acids. The sorter processed each CD8+ T cell subset in triplicate at some 330,000 cells apiece. Preparation of TRB cDNA libraries relied on 5' RACE carrying UMI labels. TCRdb reprocessed the 5' RACE reads and keeps a single row for each CDR3 protein, giving no DNA. In all, the sample yields nearly 90,000 distinct CDR3 sequences. V is TRBV4-1 and J is TRBJ2-3; the TCRdb call, TRBD2, lacks DNA for checking. The sequenced sample was naive CXCR3+ CD8+ T cells from blood. Stated subset: CD45RO-CCR7+CD27+CD95- naive CD8+ T cells expressing CXCR3 (TNR3+). The clonotype comes from a human donor in good health. Some clones in this sample may be carry-over from other donors' samples. Here the CDR3 reads CASSQPGGNTQYF.